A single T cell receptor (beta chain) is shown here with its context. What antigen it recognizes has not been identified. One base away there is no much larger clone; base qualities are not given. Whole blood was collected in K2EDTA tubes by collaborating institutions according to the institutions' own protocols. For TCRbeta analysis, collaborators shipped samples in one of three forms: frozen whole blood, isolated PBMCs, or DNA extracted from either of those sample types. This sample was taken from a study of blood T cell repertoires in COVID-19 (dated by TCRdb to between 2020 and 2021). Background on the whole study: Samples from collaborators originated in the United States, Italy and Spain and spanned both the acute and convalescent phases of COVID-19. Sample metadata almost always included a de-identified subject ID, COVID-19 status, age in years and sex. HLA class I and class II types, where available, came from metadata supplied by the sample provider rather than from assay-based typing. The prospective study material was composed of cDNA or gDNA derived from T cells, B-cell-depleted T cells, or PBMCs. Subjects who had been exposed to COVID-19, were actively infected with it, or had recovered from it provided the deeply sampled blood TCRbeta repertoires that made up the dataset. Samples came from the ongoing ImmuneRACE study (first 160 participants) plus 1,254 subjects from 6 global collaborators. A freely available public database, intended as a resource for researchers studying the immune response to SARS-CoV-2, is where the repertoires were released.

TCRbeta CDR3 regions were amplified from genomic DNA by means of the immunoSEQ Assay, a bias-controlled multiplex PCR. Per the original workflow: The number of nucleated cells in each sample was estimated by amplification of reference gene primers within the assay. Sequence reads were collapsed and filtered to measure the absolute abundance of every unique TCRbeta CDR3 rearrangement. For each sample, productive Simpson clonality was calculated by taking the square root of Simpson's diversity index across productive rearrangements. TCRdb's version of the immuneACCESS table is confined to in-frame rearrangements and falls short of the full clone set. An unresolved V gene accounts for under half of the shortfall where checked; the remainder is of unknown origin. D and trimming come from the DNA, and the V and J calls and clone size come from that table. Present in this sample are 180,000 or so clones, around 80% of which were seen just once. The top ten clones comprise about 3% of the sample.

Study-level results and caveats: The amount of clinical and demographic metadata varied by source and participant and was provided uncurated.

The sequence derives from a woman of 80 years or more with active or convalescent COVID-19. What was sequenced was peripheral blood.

The nucleotides read TGTGCCAGCAGCTCCCTCGTGGGGCGGGGGGGTACCTACAATGAGCAGTTCTTC. Its protein is CASSSLVGRGGTYNEQFF. Recombination linked TRBV13 to TRBJ2-1; TRBD2 lines up with 9 middle nucleotides. Germline trimming: 4 bases from V, 2 bases from J; junction bases outside gene matches: 12. Inclusive of the bounding cysteine and phenylalanine, the CDR3 is 18 residues long. Only the CDR3 part of the read is kept: 54 bases, read in frame from the first base. The germline V gene encodes CDR1 PRHDT and CDR2 FYEKMQ (reference sequence). Reference TRBV13 and TRBJ2-1 genes cover what lies past the CDR3, so the full variable domain is AAGVIQSPRHLIKEKRETATLKCYPIPRHDTVYWYQQGPGQDPQFLISFYEKMQSDKGSIPDRFSAQQFSDYHSELNMSSLELGDSALYFCASSSLVGRGGTYNEQFFGPGTRLTVL.